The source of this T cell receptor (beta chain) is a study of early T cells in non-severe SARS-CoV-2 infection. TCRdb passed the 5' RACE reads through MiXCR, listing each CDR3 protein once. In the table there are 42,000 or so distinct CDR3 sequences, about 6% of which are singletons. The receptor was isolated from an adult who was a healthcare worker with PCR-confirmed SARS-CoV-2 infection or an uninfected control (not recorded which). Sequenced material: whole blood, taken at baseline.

Here the CDR3 DNA reads TGTGCCAGCAGCCGCGGCGCCGAGTTGAACACTGAAGCTTTCTTT. This codes for CASSRGAELNTEAFF. The chain is built from TRBV3-1 and TRBJ1-1; no clear D. The germline CDR1 and CDR2 sequences are LGHDT and YNNKEL (reference sequence). CDR3 length: 15 amino acids. Between the trimmed V and J ends, which lost 4 bases and 0 bases, there was a span of 12 bases. The whole variable domain, filled in from reference TRBV3-1 and TRBJ1-1, reads DTAVSQTPKYLVTQMGNDKSIKCEQNLGHDTMYWYKQDSKKFLKIMFSYNNKELIINETVPNRFSPKSPDKAHLNLHINSLELGDSAVYFCASSRGAELNTEAFFGQGTRLTVV.